This TCR beta chain was obtained from a study of brain T cells in children with intractable seizures. Time point of the sample: blood from clinic visit 5 months post-surgery; TSC patient then seizure free. Surgery cases with the highest brain T cell transcript signatures were chosen for sequencing. Patients received at least one anti-epileptic drug before surgery. This clone was observed a single time. Its antigen is as yet unknown. V lost 3 bases to trimming and J lost 4 bases; unmatched junction nucleotides: 5. Germline V gene sequence: CDR1 SGHTA, CDR2 FQGNSA. The CDR3 has 16 residues. Study-level points and caveats: Only CDR3 sequence similarity suggested viral specificity, without known HCMV serostatus. Clones missing pre-surgery may reflect undersampling of that blood sample.

Data came from immunoSEQ multiplex PCR; TCRdb stores just in-frame clones and leaves some out. The table lists 300,000 to 400,000 clones, about 93% of them singletons. The TCR comes from a boy younger than two with tuberous sclerosis and intractable seizures. Sample: peripheral blood, taken more than 4 months after surgery. This rearrangement joins TRBV7-2 to TRBJ2-1, with 11 bases aligning to TRBD2. CDR3 in amino acids: CASSLTSGNLYNEQFF. CDR3 DNA: TGTGCCAGCAGCTTGACTAGCGGGAATTTGTACAATGAGCAGTTCTTC.